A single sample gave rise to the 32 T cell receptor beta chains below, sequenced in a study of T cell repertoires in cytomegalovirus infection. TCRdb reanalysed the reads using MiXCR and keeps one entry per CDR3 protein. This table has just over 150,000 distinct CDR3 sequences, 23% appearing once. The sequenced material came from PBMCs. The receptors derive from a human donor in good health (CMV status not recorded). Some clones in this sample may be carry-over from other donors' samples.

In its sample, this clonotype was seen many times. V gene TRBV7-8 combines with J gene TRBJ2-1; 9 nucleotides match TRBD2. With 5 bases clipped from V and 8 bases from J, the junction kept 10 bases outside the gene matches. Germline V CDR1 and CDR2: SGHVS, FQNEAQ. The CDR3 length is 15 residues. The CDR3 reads CASSAGLAQMDEQFF. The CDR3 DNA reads TGTGCCAGCAGCGCGGGACTAGCCCAAATGGATGAGCAGTTCTTC.

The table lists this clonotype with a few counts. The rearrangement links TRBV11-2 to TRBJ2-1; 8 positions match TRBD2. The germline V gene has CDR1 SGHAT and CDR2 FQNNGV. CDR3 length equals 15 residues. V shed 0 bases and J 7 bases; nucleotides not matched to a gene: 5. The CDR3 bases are TGTGCCAGCAGCTTAGATTCGGGAGGGAAGAATGAGCAGTTCTTC. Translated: CASSLDSGGKNEQFF.

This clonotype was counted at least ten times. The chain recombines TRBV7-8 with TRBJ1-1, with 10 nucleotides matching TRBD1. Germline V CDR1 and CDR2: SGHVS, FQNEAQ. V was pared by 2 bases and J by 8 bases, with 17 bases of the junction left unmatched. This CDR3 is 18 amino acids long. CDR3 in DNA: TGTGCCAGCAGCTTATCCGGAGGGGACAGGGGCCCCAAGGGCGAAGCTTTCTTT. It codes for CASSLSGGDRGPKGEAFF.

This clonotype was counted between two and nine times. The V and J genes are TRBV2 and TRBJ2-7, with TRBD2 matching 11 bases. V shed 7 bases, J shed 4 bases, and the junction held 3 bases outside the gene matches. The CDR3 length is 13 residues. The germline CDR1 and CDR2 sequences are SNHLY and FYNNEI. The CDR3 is CASKTSGAYEQYF. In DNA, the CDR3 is TGTGCCAGCAAGACTAGCGGGGCGTACGAGCAGTACTTC.

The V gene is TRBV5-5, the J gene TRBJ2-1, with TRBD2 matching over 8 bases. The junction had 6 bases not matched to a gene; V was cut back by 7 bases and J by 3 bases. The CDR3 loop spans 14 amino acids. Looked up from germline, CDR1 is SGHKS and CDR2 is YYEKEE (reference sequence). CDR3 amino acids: CASGGRPYYNEQFF. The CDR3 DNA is TGTGCCAGCGGCGGGAGGCCCTACTACAATGAGCAGTTCTTC.

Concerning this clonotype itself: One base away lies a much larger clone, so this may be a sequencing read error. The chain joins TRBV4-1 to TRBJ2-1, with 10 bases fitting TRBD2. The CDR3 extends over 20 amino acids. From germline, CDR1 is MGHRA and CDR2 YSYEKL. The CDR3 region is CASSQVRGLAHSGSYSEQFF. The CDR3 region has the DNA TGCGCCAGCAGCCAAGTTAGGGGACTAGCGCATTCGGGCTCCTACAGTGAGCAGTTCTTC.

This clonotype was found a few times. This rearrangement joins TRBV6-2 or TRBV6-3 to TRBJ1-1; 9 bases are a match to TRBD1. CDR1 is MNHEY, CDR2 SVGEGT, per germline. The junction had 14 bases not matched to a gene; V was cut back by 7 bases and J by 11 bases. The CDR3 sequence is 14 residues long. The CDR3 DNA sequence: TGTGCCAGCAAGATTGGACAGGGGCCCGCCAAGGCTTTCTTT. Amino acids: CASKIGQGPAKAFF.

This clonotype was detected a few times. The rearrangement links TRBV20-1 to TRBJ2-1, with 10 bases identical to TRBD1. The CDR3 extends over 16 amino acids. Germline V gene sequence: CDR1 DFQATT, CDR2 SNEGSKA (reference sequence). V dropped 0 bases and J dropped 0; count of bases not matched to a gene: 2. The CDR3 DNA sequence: TGCAGTGCTAGAGATCGGGACAGGGGCTCCTACAATGAGCAGTTCTTC. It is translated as CSARDRDRGSYNEQFF.

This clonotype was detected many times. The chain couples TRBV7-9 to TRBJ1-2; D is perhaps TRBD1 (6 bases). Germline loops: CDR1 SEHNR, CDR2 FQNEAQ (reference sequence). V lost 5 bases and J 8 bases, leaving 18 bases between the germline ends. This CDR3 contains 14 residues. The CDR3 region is CASSRMEGGYGYTF. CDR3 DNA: TGTGCCAGCAGCCGCATGGAAGGGGGATACGGCTACACCTTC.

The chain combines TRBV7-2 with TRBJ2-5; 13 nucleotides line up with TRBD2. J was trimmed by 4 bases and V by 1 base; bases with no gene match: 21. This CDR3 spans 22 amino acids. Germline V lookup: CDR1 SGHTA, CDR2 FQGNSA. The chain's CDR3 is CASSLDPRGTSRWTSGRETQYF. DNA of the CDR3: TGTGCCAGCAGCTTAGATCCTAGAGGCACGAGTAGGTGGACTAGCGGGAGAGAGACCCAGTACTTC.

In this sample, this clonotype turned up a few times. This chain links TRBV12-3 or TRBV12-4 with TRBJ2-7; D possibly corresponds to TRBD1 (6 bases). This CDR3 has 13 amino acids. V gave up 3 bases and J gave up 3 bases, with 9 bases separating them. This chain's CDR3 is CASSLGAGYEQYF. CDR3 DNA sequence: TGTGCCAGCAGTTTGGGGGCGGGCTACGAGCAGTACTTC.

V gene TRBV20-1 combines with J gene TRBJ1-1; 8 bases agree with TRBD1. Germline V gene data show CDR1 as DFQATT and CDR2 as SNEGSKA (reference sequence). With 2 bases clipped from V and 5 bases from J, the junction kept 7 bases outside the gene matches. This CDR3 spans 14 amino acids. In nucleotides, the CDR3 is TGCAGTGCTAGATCGACAGGGGAGGGTACTGAAGCTTTCTTT. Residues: CSARSTGEGTEAFF.

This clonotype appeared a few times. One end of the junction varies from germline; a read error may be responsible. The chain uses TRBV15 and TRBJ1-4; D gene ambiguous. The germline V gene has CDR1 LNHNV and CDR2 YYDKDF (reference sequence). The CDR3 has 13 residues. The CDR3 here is CATSRDSNEKLFF. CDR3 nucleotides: TGTGCCACCAGCAGAGATTCTAACGAAAAACTGTTTTTT. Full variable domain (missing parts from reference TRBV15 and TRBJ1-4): DAMVIQNPRYQVTQFGKPVTLSCSQTLNHNVMYWYQQKSSQAPKLLFHYYDKDFNNEADTPDNFQSRRPNTSFCFLDIRSPGLGDTAMYLCATSRDSNEKLFFGSGTQLSVL.

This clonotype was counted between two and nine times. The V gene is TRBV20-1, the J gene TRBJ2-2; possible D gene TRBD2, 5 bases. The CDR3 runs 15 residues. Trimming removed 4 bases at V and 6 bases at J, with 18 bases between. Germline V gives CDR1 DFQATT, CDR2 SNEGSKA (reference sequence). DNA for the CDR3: TGCAGTGCTAAATCCTACGGGGATAAGGCCGGGGAGCTGTTTTTT. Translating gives CSAKSYGDKAGELFF.

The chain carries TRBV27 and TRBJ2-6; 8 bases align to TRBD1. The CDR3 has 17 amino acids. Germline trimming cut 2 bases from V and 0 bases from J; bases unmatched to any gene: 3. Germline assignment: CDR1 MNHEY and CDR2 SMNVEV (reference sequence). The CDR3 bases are TGTGCCAGCAGTTTAGGACAGGGAACCTCTGGGGCCAACGTCCTGACTTTC. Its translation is CASSLGQGTSGANVLTF.

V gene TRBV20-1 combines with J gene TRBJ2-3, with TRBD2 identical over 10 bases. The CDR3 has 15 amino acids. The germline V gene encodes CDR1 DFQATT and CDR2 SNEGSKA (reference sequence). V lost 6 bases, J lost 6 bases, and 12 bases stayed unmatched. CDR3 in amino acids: CSAREAGGHPDTQYF. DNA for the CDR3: TGCAGTGCAAGGGAAGCGGGGGGGCACCCGGATACGCAGTATTTT.

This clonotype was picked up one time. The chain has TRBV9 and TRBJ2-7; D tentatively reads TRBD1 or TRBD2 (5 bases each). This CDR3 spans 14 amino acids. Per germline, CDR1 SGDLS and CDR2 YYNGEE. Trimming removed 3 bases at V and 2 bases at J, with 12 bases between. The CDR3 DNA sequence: TGTGCCAGCAGCGCTTCCTGGGGGACCTACGAGCAGTACTTC. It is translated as CASSASWGTYEQYF.

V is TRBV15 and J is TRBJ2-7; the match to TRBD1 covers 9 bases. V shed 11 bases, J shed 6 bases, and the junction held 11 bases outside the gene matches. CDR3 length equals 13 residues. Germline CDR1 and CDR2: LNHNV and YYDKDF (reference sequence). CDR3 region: CAVPGDRDGEQYF. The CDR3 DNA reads TGTGCCGTCCCCGGGGACAGGGATGGCGAGCAGTACTTC.

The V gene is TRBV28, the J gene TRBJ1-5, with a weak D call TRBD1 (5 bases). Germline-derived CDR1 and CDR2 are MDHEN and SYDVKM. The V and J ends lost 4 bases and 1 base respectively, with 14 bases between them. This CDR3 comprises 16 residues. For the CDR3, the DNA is TGTGCCAGCAGTTCACCGATGGGGGGAAGCAATCAGCCCCAGCATTTT. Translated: CASSSPMGGSNQPQHF.

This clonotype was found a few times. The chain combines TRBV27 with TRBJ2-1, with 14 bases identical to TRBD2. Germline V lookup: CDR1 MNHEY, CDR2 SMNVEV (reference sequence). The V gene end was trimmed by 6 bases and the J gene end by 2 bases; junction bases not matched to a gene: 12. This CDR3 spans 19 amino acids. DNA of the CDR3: TGTGCCAGCAGCGGACTAGCGGGAGGTTCTTCCGGCGCCTACAATGAGCAGTTCTTC. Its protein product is CASSGLAGGSSGAYNEQFF.

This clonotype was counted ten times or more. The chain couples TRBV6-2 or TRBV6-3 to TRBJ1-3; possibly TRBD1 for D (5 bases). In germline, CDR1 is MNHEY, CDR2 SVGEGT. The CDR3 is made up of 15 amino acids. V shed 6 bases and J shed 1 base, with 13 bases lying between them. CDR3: CASRRGLESGNTIYF. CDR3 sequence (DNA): TGTGCCAGCAGACGGGGCCTCGAATCTGGAAACACCATATATTTT.

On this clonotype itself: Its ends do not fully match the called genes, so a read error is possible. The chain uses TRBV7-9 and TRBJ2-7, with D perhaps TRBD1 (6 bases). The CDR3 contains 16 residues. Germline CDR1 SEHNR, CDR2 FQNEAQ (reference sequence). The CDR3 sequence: CASSSGGGGAFYELYF. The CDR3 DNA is TGTGCCAGCAGCTCGGGTGGTGGGGGCGCCTTTTACGAGCTGTACTTC.

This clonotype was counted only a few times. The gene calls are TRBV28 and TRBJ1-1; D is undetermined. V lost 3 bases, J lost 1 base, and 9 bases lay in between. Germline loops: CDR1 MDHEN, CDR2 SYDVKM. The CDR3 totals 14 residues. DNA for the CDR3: TGTGCCAGCAGTTTGGGAAGCGGGAACACTGAAGCTTTCTTT. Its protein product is CASSLGSGNTEAFF.

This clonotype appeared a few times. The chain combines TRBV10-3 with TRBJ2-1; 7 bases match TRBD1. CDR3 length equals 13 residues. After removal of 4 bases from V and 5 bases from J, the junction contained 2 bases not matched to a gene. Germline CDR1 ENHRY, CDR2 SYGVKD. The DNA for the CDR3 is TGTGCCATCAGTGGAGACAGGGACAATGAGCAGTTCTTC. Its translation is CAISGDRDNEQFF.

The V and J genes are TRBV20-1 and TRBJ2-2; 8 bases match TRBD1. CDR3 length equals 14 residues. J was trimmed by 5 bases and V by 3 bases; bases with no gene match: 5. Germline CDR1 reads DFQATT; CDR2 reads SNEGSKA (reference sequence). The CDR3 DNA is TGCAGTGCTAGGAGACAGGGGCAGACCGGGGAGCTGTTTTTT. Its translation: CSARRQGQTGELFF.

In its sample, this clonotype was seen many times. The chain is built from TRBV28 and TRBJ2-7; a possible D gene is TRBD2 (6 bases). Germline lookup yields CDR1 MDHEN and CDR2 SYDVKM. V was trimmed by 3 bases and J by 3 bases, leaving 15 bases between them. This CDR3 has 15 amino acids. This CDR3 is CASSFKAGSGYEQYF. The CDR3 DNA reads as TGTGCCAGCAGTTTTAAGGCGGGAAGTGGCTACGAGCAGTACTTC.

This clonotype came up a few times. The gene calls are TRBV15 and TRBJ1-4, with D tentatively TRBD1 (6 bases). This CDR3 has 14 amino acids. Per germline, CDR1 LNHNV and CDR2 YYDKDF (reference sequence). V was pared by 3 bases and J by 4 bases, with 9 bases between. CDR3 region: CATSSQQGNEKLFF. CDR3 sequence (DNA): TGTGCCACCAGCAGTCAACAGGGTAATGAAAAACTGTTTTTT.

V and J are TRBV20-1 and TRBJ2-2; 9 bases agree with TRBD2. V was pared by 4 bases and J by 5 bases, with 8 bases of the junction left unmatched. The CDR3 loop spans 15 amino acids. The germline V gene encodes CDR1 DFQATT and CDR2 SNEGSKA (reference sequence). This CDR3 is CSANLAGIMTGELFF. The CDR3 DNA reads TGCAGTGCTAATCTAGCGGGGATAATGACCGGGGAGCTGTTTTTT.

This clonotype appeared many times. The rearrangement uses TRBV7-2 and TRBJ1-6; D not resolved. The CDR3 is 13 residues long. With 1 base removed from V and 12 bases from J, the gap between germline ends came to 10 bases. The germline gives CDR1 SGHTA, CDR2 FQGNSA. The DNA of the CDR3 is TGTGCCAGCAGCTTAGACCCAGGCAAACCCCTCCACTTT. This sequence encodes CASSLDPGKPLHF. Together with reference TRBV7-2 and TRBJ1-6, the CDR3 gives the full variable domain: GAGVSQSPSNKVTEKGKDVELRCDPISGHTALYWYRQSLGQGLEFLIYFQGNSAPDKSGLPSDRFSAERTGGSVSTLTIQRTQQEDSAVYLCASSLDPGKPLHFGNGTRLTVT.

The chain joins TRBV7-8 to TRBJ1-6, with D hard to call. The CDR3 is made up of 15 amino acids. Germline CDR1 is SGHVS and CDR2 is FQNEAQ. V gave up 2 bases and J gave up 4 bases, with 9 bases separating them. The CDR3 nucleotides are TGTGCCAGCAGCTTATCCTCAGGATATAATTCACCCCTCCACTTT. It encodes CASSLSSGYNSPLHF.

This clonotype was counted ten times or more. The CDR3 sequence: CASSFAGLYNEQFF. The CDR3 region has the DNA TGTGCCAGCAGCTTCGCGGGACTCTACAATGAGCAGTTCTTC. The chain couples TRBV7-6 to TRBJ2-1, with D possibly matching TRBD2 (6 bases). There are 14 residues in the CDR3. Germline values: CDR1 SGHVS, CDR2 FNYEAQ. The V and J ends lost 3 bases and 3 bases respectively, with 9 bases between them.

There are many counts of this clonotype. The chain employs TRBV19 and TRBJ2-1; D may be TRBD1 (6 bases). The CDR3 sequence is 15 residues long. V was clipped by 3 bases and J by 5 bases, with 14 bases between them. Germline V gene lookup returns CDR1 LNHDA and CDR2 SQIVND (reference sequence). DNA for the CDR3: TGTGCCAGTAGTATCGTAGGGGACACCGACAATGAGCAGTTCTTC. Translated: CASSIVGDTDNEQFF.